What follows are 16 T cell receptor beta chains derived from one specimen sequenced in a study of T cells in Graves' hyperthyroidism and ophthalmopathy. The investigators amplified TCR beta CDR3 regions from RNA transcripts. Researchers ran a first-round RT-PCR on the TCR CDR3 using the HTBI primer set. In TCRdb, the multiplex PCR reads were re-called with MiXCR into one record per CDR3 protein. This table has about 770,000 distinct CDR3 sequences, roughly 20% appearing once. The sequenced sample was blood. The receptors were gathered from a woman aged 50 to 60 with Graves' hyperthyroidism that later progressed to Graves' ophthalmopathy.

The chain carries TRBV10-3 and TRBJ2-1; D is tentatively TRBD1 or TRBD2 (5 bases each). Germline loops: CDR1 ENHRY, CDR2 SYGVKD. Trimming shortened V by 11 bases and J by 0 bases, and 11 bases separated the two germline ends. The CDR3 runs 13 residues. The CDR3 here is CASWGYSYNEQFF. CDR3 DNA sequence: TGTGCCTCCTGGGGGTACTCCTACAATGAGCAGTTCTTC.

The chain uses TRBV19 and TRBJ1-3, with no clear D. The V gene's germline CDR1 is LNHDA and CDR2 SQIVND (reference sequence). Trimming shortened V by 3 bases and J by 4 bases, and 13 bases separated the two germline ends. The CDR3 spans 15 residues. The CDR3 region is CASSIRVVAGNTIYF. Here the CDR3 DNA reads TGTGCCAGTAGTATCCGGGTGGTGGCCGGAAACACCATATATTTT.

This clonotype was detected a few times. J is TRBJ2-3 and V is TRBV7-6; D may match TRBD1 or TRBD2 (7 bases each). Germline V lookup: CDR1 SGHVS, CDR2 FNYEAQ. The V end was cut by 6 bases, the J end by 1 base, with 14 bases between. This CDR3 region has 15 residues. The DNA for the CDR3 is TGTGCCAGCAGGGAGCGGGACAGACGCACAGATACGCAGTATTTT. Translation gives CASRERDRRTDTQYF.

J is TRBJ1-5 and V is TRBV19; D gene uncertain. This CDR3 has 14 amino acids. The ends were cut back, 3 bases at V and 5 bases at J, with 11 bases in the middle. CDR1 LNHDA and CDR2 SQIVND come from the germline V gene (reference sequence). The CDR3, as DNA: TGTGCCAGTAGTATCCCCGGCCTTCATCAGCCCCAGCATTTT. Its translation is CASSIPGLHQPQHF.

The chain employs TRBV5-1 and TRBJ1-6; unclear D gene. CDR1 is SGHRS and CDR2 is YFSETQ in the germline V gene. The CDR3 loop spans 14 amino acids. Trimming cost V 0 bases and J 11 bases, with 12 bases left between them. CDR3 loop: CASSLASLEAPLHF. The CDR3 DNA sequence: TGCGCCAGCAGCTTGGCCAGTCTTGAGGCACCCCTCCACTTT.

This chain connects TRBV6-1 to TRBJ2-1, with 8 nucleotides matching TRBD1. CDR3 length: 15 residues. Trimming at V came to 6 bases and at J to 4 bases, leaving 8 bases not matched to a gene. Germline V gene sequence: CDR1 MNHNS, CDR2 SASEGT. CDR3 nucleotide sequence: TGTGCCAGCAGAAATGACAGGGGAAGGTACAATGAGCAGTTCTTC. Translating it yields CASRNDRGRYNEQFF.

This clonotype was found a few times. The V and J genes are TRBV4-1 and TRBJ1-1; D remains unclear. Germline V gene data show CDR1 as MGHRA and CDR2 as YSYEKL. V lost 2 bases, J lost 4 bases, and 11 bases lay in between. CDR3 length equals 14 residues. The CDR3 protein is CASSQREWGTEAFF. CDR3 bases: TGCGCCAGCAGCCAACGGGAGTGGGGCACTGAAGCTTTCTTT.

This clonotype was found a few times. The CDR3 region has the DNA TGCGCCAGCAGCTACCCCGACCTGACCGGGGAGCTGTTTTTT. Protein: CASSYPDLTGELFF. The chain combines TRBV5-1 with TRBJ2-2, with D unresolved. There are 14 residues in the CDR3. V shed 3 bases and J shed 5 bases, with 11 bases lying between them. The germline V gene encodes CDR1 SGHRS and CDR2 YFSETQ.

The chain has TRBV6-4 and TRBJ1-2; 7 positions match TRBD1. This CDR3 is built from 15 residues. Germline V CDR1 and CDR2: MRHNA, SNTAGT. Losses at the gene ends were 3 bases for V and 6 bases for J; bases not matched to a gene: 10. For the CDR3, the DNA is TGTGCCAGCAGTGAACGACGAAAGGGGGCTGATGGCTACACCTTC. Translation gives CASSERRKGADGYTF.

This chain connects TRBV5-1 to TRBJ2-7; 8 nucleotides align to TRBD1. From germline, CDR1 is SGHRS and CDR2 YFSETQ. The CDR3 has 14 residues. With V trimmed by 4 bases and J by 3 bases, 6 bases remained unmatched. The CDR3 spells CASSETGEDYEQYF. The CDR3 DNA is TGCGCCAGCAGCGAGACAGGGGAAGACTACGAGCAGTACTTC.

The genes are TRBV6-1 and TRBJ2-3; TRBD1 matches 9 bases. The CDR3 spans 17 residues. Unmatched junction bases numbered 8, after V lost 0 bases and J lost 4 bases. Per the germline V gene, CDR1 is MNHNS and CDR2 is SASEGT. Here the CDR3 DNA reads TGTGCCAGCAGTGAAGCGATAGGACAGGGGAGGGCAGATACGCAGTATTTT. This codes for CASSEAIGQGRADTQYF.

The chain is built from TRBV3-1 and TRBJ1-2; no clear D. The CDR3 consists of 16 residues. CDR1 and CDR2 from the germline V gene are LGHDT and YNNKEL (reference sequence). V was trimmed by 6 bases and J by 5 bases, leaving 22 bases between them. In DNA, the CDR3 is TGTGCCAGCAGGCAAATTTCATTGGAGTCTGGGTATGGCTACACCTTC. Its translation: CASRQISLESGYGYTF. Supplemented by reference TRBV3-1 and TRBJ1-2, the full variable domain reads DTAVSQTPKYLVTQMGNDKSIKCEQNLGHDTMYWYKQDSKKFLKIMFSYNNKELIINETVPNRFSPKSPDKAHLNLHINSLELGDSAVYFCASRQISLESGYGYTFGSGTRLTVV.

This clonotype was recorded many times. V is TRBV9 and J is TRBJ2-7, with 8 bases that match TRBD1. Unmatched junction bases numbered 5, after V lost 3 bases and J lost 0 bases. Germline V lookup: CDR1 SGDLS, CDR2 YYNGEE. CDR3 size: 15 residues. Here the CDR3 reads CASSERQGSSYEQYF. CDR3 in DNA: TGTGCCAGCAGCGAAAGACAGGGGAGCTCCTACGAGCAGTACTTC.

This clonotype was detected ten times or more. The chain uses TRBV18 and TRBJ2-7; D might be TRBD2 (6 bases). This CDR3 region has 15 residues. Trimming left V 1 base short and J 5 bases short, with 15 bases between. Germline assignment: CDR1 KGHSH and CDR2 LQKENI. The CDR3 bases are TGTGCCAGCTCACCACGGTCGACTAGTGTGAACGAGCAGTACTTC. Translating gives CASSPRSTSVNEQYF. Supplemented by reference TRBV18 and TRBJ2-7, the full variable domain reads NAGVMQNPRHLVRRRGQEARLRCSPMKGHSHVYWYRQLPEEGLKFMVYLQKENIIDESGMPKERFSAEFPKEGPSILRIQQVVRGDSAAYFCASSPRSTSVNEQYFGPGTRLTVT.

At least ten counts were recorded for this clonotype. The V and J genes are TRBV9 and TRBJ1-1; D ambiguous. Germline V gene lookup returns CDR1 SGDLS and CDR2 YYNGEE. CDR3 length: 13 residues. V lost 0 bases and J 5 bases, leaving 8 bases between the germline ends. This chain's CDR3 is CASSVDSRTEAFF. CDR3 sequence (DNA): TGTGCCAGCAGCGTAGACAGCAGAACTGAAGCTTTCTTT.

The chain employs TRBV6-1 and TRBJ1-1, with D possibly matching TRBD1 (6 bases). The CDR3 runs to 15 residues. Germline loops: CDR1 MNHNS, CDR2 SASEGT. Trimming removed 5 bases at V and 2 bases at J, with 15 bases between. The CDR3 sequence is CASSNKGVGNTEAFF. CDR3 DNA sequence: TGTGCCAGCAGTAATAAGGGGGTTGGAAACACTGAAGCTTTCTTT.